The 5 T cell receptor beta chains presented below share a single source sample, sequenced in a study of Graves' ophthalmopathy and Graves' hyperthyroidism. Amplification from RNA transcripts yielded the TCR beta CDR3 regions. RT-PCR with HTBI primers came first, then second-round multiplex PCR. MiXCR, run by TCRdb on the multiplex PCR reads, gives a single entry per CDR3 protein. The sample yields some 370,000 distinct CDR3 sequences, approximately 18% seen once. The material sequenced was peripheral blood. The receptors shown here come from an adult woman with stable Graves' hyperthyroidism.

This clonotype was seen many times. The chain joins TRBV29-1 to TRBJ2-7, with unresolved D. Trimming removed 1 base from V and 4 bases from J, with 11 bases in between. The CDR3 extends over 13 amino acids. From germline, CDR1 is SQVTM and CDR2 ANQGSEA. CDR3 sequence (DNA): TGCAGCGTTGAAGTAAGGTCGCCATACGAGCAGTACTTC. Protein: CSVEVRSPYEQYF.

This clonotype was seen ten or more times. The chain joins TRBV5-1 to TRBJ2-7; D is perhaps TRBD1 (6 bases). This CDR3 comprises 14 residues. The ends were cut back, 5 bases at V and 0 bases at J, with 12 bases in the middle. Germline-derived CDR1 and CDR2 are SGHRS and YFSETQ. The CDR3 sequence is CASRARDNSYEQYF. In DNA form, the CDR3 reads TGCGCCAGCAGAGCCCGGGACAACTCCTACGAGCAGTACTTC.

The V and J genes are TRBV14 and TRBJ2-1; D ambiguous. Germline CDR1 is SGHDN and CDR2 is FVKESK. The CDR3 extends over 12 amino acids. Trimming shortened V by 3 bases and J by 4 bases, and 4 bases separated the two germline ends. The CDR3 coding sequence is TGTGCCAGCAGCCACGGGTACAATGAGCAGTTCTTC. Amino acid sequence: CASSHGYNEQFF.

This clonotype appeared many times. This rearrangement joins TRBV5-6 to TRBJ2-2, with D possibly being TRBD2 (5 bases). This CDR3 spans 19 amino acids. Germline assignment: CDR1 SGHDT and CDR2 YYEEEE. The V and J ends lost 4 bases and 8 bases respectively, with 30 bases between them. The CDR3 bases are TGTGCCAGCAGCATTTCGGCCCCACCACTCTTCATCGAGGGAGGGGAGCTGTTTTTT. Translating it yields CASSISAPPLFIEGGELFF.

This clonotype appeared many times. The V and J genes are TRBV6-5 and TRBJ2-7, with a tentative D call TRBD2 (6 bases). Germline-derived CDR1 and CDR2 are MNHEY and SVGAGI. This CDR3 spans 19 amino acids. V lost 2 bases, J lost 0 bases, and 23 bases lay in between. For the CDR3, the DNA is TGTGCCAGCAGTTACGGGGCAGGCTTTCGGGTAGCGGACTCCTACGAGCAGTACTTC. It yields the protein CASSYGAGFRVADSYEQYF.